One and the same sample provided the 3 T cell receptor beta chains below, sequenced in a study of neoadjuvant nivolumab and ipilimumab in lung cancer. Produced via immunoSEQ multiplex PCR; TCRdb's table is partial and in-frame only. Among around 24,000 clones listed, roughly four fifths were seen once. Here the sequenced sample was tumor tissue, taken after neoadjuvant nivolumab, alone or with ipilimumab, at or shortly before surgery. These receptors were taken from an adult with non-small cell lung cancer.

This chain joins TRBV7-9 and TRBJ2-1, with 7 bases matching TRBD1. The CDR3 extends over 15 amino acids. The V segment lost 4 bases and the J segment 5 bases; nucleotides outside the gene matches: 8. Germline CDR1 is SEHNR and CDR2 is FQNEAQ (reference sequence). The CDR3 bases are TGTGCCAGCAGCTCCGGGACAGCACTAAACAATGAGCAGTTCTTC. As protein: CASSSGTALNNEQFF.

The chain recombines TRBV9 with TRBJ1-1; D is uncertain. Germline CDR1 is SGDLS and CDR2 is YYNGEE. The CDR3 is 13 residues long. With 0 bases removed from V and 2 bases from J, the gap between germline ends came to 5 bases. CDR3 sequence (DNA): TGTGCCAGCAGCGTAGAGCATAACACTGAAGCTTTCTTT. Encoded protein: CASSVEHNTEAFF.

CDR3 sequence (DNA): TGCGCCAGCAGCGCAACAGGGAGCCGGGACGAGCAGTACTTC. This gives the protein CASSATGSRDEQYF. This chain uses TRBV5-1 with TRBJ2-7; D is possibly TRBD1 (6 bases). This CDR3 is 14 amino acids long. The germline V gene has CDR1 SGHRS and CDR2 YFSETQ. The V end was cut by 4 bases, the J end by 5 bases, with 16 bases between.